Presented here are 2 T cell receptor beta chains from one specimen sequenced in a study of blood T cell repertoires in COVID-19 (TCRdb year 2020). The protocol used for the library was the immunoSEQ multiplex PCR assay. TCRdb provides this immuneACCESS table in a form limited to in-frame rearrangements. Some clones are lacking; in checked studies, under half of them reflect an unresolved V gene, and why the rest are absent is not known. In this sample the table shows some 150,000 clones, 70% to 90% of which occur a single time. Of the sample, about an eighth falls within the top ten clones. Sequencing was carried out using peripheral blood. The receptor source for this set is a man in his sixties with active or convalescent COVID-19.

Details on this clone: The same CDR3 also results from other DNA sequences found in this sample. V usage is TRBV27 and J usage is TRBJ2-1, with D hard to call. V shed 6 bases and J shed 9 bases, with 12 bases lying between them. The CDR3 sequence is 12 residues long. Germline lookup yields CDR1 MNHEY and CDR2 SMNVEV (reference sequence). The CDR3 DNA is TGTGCCAGCAGCTCTAGAGGTAGTGAGCAGTTCTTC. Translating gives CASSSRGSEQFF.

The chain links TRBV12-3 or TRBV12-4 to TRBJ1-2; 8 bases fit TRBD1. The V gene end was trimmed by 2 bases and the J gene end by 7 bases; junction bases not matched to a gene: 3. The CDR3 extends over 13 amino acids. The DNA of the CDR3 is TGTGCCAGCAGTTTAACAGGGGGAGGTGGCTACACCTTC. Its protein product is CASSLTGGGGYTF.